These T cell receptor beta chains were read from a single sample in a study of shared clonotypes between healthy human individuals. TCRdb's copy holds only in-frame clones and misses some; the assay was immunoSEQ multiplex PCR. Of around 2.1 million clones listed, about 93% are singletons. Sequences were obtained from naive CD8+ T cells from PBMCs. The receptors were sampled from a young man in good health. Some clones in this sample may be carry-over from other donors' samples. Both conserved end residues are part of each CDR3. The D gene is left open where the match is weak. Some rows mark clone size as missing; the rest say once, few, many or name a class of expanded clone.

CDR3aa	CDR3nt	v_gene	j_gene	abundance	d_gene
CASSFRSGRAHEQFF	TGTGCCAGCAGCTTTAGGAGCGGGAGGGCCCATGAGCAGTTCTTC	TRBV7-3	TRBJ2-1	-	TRBD2
CATSRGSLQDSGYTF	TGTGCCACCAGCAGAGGAAGTTTACAGGACTCTGGCTACACCTTC	TRBV15	TRBJ1-2	-	-
CASSEARGQGNYGYTF	TGTGCCAGCAGTGAGGCCAGGGGACAGGGTAACTATGGCTACACCTTC	TRBV2	TRBJ1-2	once	TRBD1
CASSLDTTGLETQYF	TGTGCCAGCAGCTTGGACACGACAGGGTTGGAGACCCAGTACTTC	TRBV5-4	TRBJ2-5	-	TRBD1
CASSPSPVTGGGYGYTF	TGTGCCAGCAGCCCCTCTCCGGTGACAGGGGGCGGCTATGGCTACACCTTC	TRBV7-2	TRBJ1-2	-	TRBD1
CASSIWFLGGGQPQHF	TGTGCCAGTAGTATATGGTTTTTAGGGGGCGGTCAGCCCCAGCATTTT	TRBV19	TRBJ1-5	-	TRBD1
CASLKSGSYYNEQFF	TGTGCCAGCCTTAAGAGCGGTTCCTACTACAATGAGCAGTTCTTC	TRBV7-9	TRBJ2-1	-	-
CAISGGETQYF	TGTGCCATTTCAGGGGGAGAGACCCAGTACTTC	TRBV10-3	TRBJ2-5	-	TRBD1
CASSSTRGTGELFF	TGTGCCAGCAGCTCCACCAGGGGAACCGGGGAGCTGTTTTTT	TRBV7-3	TRBJ2-2	-	-
CASSYIHPGYTF	TGTGCCAGCAGTTATATCCACCCCGGCTACACCTTC	TRBV6-5	TRBJ1-2	-	-
CASSPFLGGDSQYF	TGTGCCAGCAGCCCTTTTTTGGGGGGCGACTCGCAGTATTTT	TRBV14	TRBJ2-3	-	-
CASSLLAGGPQGADTQYF	TGTGCCAGCAGTTTATTAGCGGGAGGGCCCCAGGGGGCAGATACGCAGTATTTT	TRBV27	TRBJ2-3	-	TRBD2
CASSFSSYEQYF	TGTGCCAGTAGTTTCAGTTCCTACGAGCAGTACTTC	TRBV19	TRBJ2-7	-	-
CASSPVRSSYNEQFF	TGTGCCAGCAGCCCCGTGCGGAGCTCCTACAATGAGCAGTTCTTC	TRBV28	TRBJ2-1	-	-
CAAGGTRGEQFF	TGTGCCGCTGGAGGGACTAGGGGTGAGCAGTTCTTC	TRBV30	TRBJ2-1	-	TRBD2
CASSLGRVPYEQYF	TGTGCCAGCAGTTTAGGCAGGGTGCCCTACGAGCAGTACTTC	TRBV27	TRBJ2-7	-	-
CASSLPPEGGNEQFF	TGTGCCAGCAGTCTACCCCCGGAGGGCGGGAACGAGCAGTTCTTC	TRBV28	TRBJ2-1	-	-
CSVEIGLSYEQYF	TGCAGCGTTGAGATTGGCCTTTCCTACGAGCAGTACTTC	TRBV29-1	TRBJ2-7	-	-
CATSRVGVPNYGYTF	TGTGCCACCAGCAGAGTAGGCGTGCCTAACTATGGCTACACCTTC	TRBV15	TRBJ1-2	-	-
CASASGNTGELFF	TGTGCCAGCGCCAGCGGAAACACCGGGGAGCTGTTTTTT	TRBV27	TRBJ2-2	-	-
CASSPSQRYEQYF	TGTGCCAGCAGCCCCTCACAGAGATACGAGCAGTACTTC	TRBV28	TRBJ2-7	-	-
CAPPVYEQYF	TGTGCGCCCCCGGTCTACGAGCAGTACTTC	TRBV6-5	TRBJ2-7	-	-
CASSWAPGTDNEQFF	TGCGCCAGCAGCTGGGCCCCCGGGACAGACAATGAGCAGTTCTTC	TRBV5-1	TRBJ2-1	once	TRBD1
CASSLSAGGNGYTF	TGCGCCAGCAGCTTGTCGGCAGGGGGGAATGGCTACACCTTC	TRBV5-1	TRBJ1-2	-	TRBD1
CASQGAGTEAFF	TGTGCCAGCCAGGGGGCCGGCACTGAAGCTTTCTTT	TRBV5-6	TRBJ1-1	-	TRBD1
CASSPGQGGSTEAFF	TGCGCCAGCAGCCCGGGACAGGGCGGGAGCACTGAAGCTTTCTTT	TRBV5-1	TRBJ1-1	few	TRBD1
CASSPGGGSGQPQHF	TGTGCCAGCAGTCCAGGGGGGGGGTCGGGCCAGCCCCAGCATTTT	TRBV27	TRBJ1-5	-	TRBD1
CASSFFTGYEQYF	TGTGCCAGCAGTTTTTTTACAGGTTACGAGCAGTACTTC	TRBV27	TRBJ2-7	-	-
CSVEGNLAVNEQFF	TGCAGCGTTGAAGGTAATCTGGCTGTCAATGAGCAGTTCTTC	TRBV29-1	TRBJ2-1	-	-
CAISEASSYEQYF	TGTGCCATCAGTGAGGCTTCCTCCTACGAGCAGTACTTC	TRBV10-3	TRBJ2-7	-	-
CASSERQGGATYEQYF	TGTGCCAGCAGCGAGAGACAGGGAGGCGCGACCTACGAGCAGTACTTC	TRBV7-8	TRBJ2-7	-	-
CASSLLGPGGETQYF	TGTGCCAGCAGTTTATTGGGACCCGGAGGGGAGACCCAGTACTTC	TRBV27	TRBJ2-5	-	-
CATLGGFNQPQHF	TGTGCCACCCTCGGAGGCTTCAATCAGCCCCAGCATTTT	TRBV28	TRBJ1-5	once	-
CAWSVPGAGAGNEQFF	TGTGCCTGGAGTGTACCTGGAGCGGGAGCTGGTAATGAGCAGTTCTTC	TRBV30	TRBJ2-1	-	TRBD2
CATSNPPGETQYF	TGTGCCACCAGCAACCCCCCGGGGGAGACCCAGTACTTC	TRBV15	TRBJ2-5	-	-
CASSPQGASGEKLFF	TGTGCCAGCAGCCCACAGGGGGCTTCAGGTGAAAAACTGTTTTTT	TRBV7-2	TRBJ1-4	-	TRBD1
CASSSQWGLAYEQYF	TGTGCCAGTAGTTCGCAGTGGGGGCTGGCCTACGAGCAGTACTTC	TRBV19	TRBJ2-7	-	-
CASSETGPYEQYF	TGTGCCAGCAGCGAGACAGGTCCCTACGAGCAGTACTTC	TRBV2	TRBJ2-7	-	-